This entry is about one T cell receptor beta chain. The sort gate was single viable CD3+CD4+CD8-CD45RO+ cells for memory CD4+ T cells. This sample was taken from a study of memory CD4+ T cells and cytomegalovirus serostatus. Clones were read by immunoSEQ multiplex PCR, and TCRdb kept only the in-frame ones, dropping some. The data show some 95,000 clones, with 75% to 90% seen just once and 3.6% held by the top ten. This CDR3 contains 13 residues. V lost 1 base and J 6 bases, leaving 10 bases between the germline ends. The germline V gene has CDR1 LNHDA and CDR2 SQIVND (reference sequence). J is TRBJ2-7 and V is TRBV19; D is possibly TRBD1 (6 bases). This TCR came from an adult in good health and CMV-seropositive. Sequencing was performed on memory CD4+ T cells from blood. In DNA, the CDR3 is TGTGCCAGTAGTATAGTGCCAGGGGCCGAGCAGTACTTC. Translating gives CASSIVPGAEQYF.